These 20 T cell receptor beta chains originate from one sample sequenced in a study of CD39 and CD103 CD8 tumor-infiltrating T cells. Here immunoSEQ multiplex PCR was the method, and the copy in TCRdb shows in-frame clones only, minus some. This table has roughly 15,000 clones, under 95% appearing once. Input material: CD8+ T cells sorted from blood. Subset here: total memory CD8 T cells (CD45RA-CCR7+/-) from blood or uninvolved lymph node. These receptors all come from a human donor with head and neck squamous cell carcinoma.

The count of this clone is one. The genes are TRBV19 and TRBJ2-3, with no clear D. This CDR3 has 14 amino acids. CDR1 and CDR2 from the germline V gene are LNHDA and SQIVND (reference sequence). The V and J ends lost 4 bases and 4 bases respectively, with 12 bases between them. CDR3 loop: CASSTDGPADTQYF. Written as DNA, the CDR3 is TGTGCCAGTAGTACCGATGGACCCGCAGATACGCAGTATTTT.

This clone was seen just once. This chain joins TRBV6-1 and TRBJ1-2, with D maybe TRBD1 (5 bases). Per the germline V gene, CDR1 is MNHNS and CDR2 is SASEGT. V lost 6 bases and J 8 bases, leaving 19 bases between the germline ends. The CDR3 has 14 amino acids. The CDR3 reads CASSQGYGARGYTF. CDR3 DNA sequence: TGTGCCAGCAGCCAGGGTTATGGGGCGAGGGGCTACACCTTC.

The genes are TRBV4-1 and TRBJ2-6; D gene unclear. This CDR3 has 16 amino acids. CDR1 and CDR2 from the germline V gene are MGHRA and YSYEKL. The germline V and J ends were trimmed by 1 base and 0 bases, with 7 bases remaining between them. The CDR3 reads CASSQVQLSGANVLTF. The CDR3 DNA sequence: TGCGCCAGCAGCCAAGTCCAGCTCTCTGGGGCCAACGTCCTGACTTTC.

The rearrangement uses TRBV6-5 and TRBJ1-1; D is possibly TRBD1 (5 bases). The CDR3 length is 14 residues. Trimming took off 5 bases at V and 3 bases at J, with 13 bases between the two ends. Germline values: CDR1 MNHEY, CDR2 SVGAGI. CDR3 nucleotides: TGTGCCAGCAGTAACGACGGGGGATACACTGAAGCTTTCTTT. Residues: CASSNDGGYTEAFF.

This chain links TRBV13 with TRBJ1-2; 7 bases agree with TRBD1. Trimming at V came to 0 bases and at J to 2 bases, leaving 0 bases not matched to a gene. Germline loops: CDR1 PRHDT, CDR2 FYEKMQ (reference sequence). The CDR3 consists of 14 residues. Here the CDR3 DNA reads TGTGCCAGCAGCTTAGGGACAGGGAACTATGGCTACACCTTC. Amino acid sequence: CASSLGTGNYGYTF. Complete variable domain (other parts from reference TRBV13 and TRBJ1-2): AAGVIQSPRHLIKEKRETATLKCYPIPRHDTVYWYQQGPGQDPQFLISFYEKMQSDKGSIPDRFSAQQFSDYHSELNMSSLELGDSALYFCASSLGTGNYGYTFGSGTRLTVV.

The chain employs TRBV19 and TRBJ2-5; 10 positions agree with TRBD2. CDR3 size: 16 residues. Germline lookup yields CDR1 LNHDA and CDR2 SQIVND (reference sequence). The V segment lost 5 bases and the J segment 0 bases; nucleotides outside the gene matches: 6. This chain's CDR3 is CASSSLAGENQETQYF. CDR3 bases: TGTGCCAGTAGTTCCCTAGCGGGGGAGAACCAAGAGACCCAGTACTTC.

This chain uses TRBV4-1 with TRBJ2-3; D could derive from TRBD1 or TRBD2 (6 bases each). Germline CDR1 is MGHRA and CDR2 is YSYEKL. This CDR3 has 17 residues. V shed 1 base and J shed 0 bases, with 14 bases lying between them. DNA of the CDR3: TGCGCCAGCAGCCAAGTATTATCGGGGGCTAGCACAGATACGCAGTATTTT. This sequence encodes CASSQVLSGASTDTQYF.

V and J are TRBV9 and TRBJ2-2; 13 positions match TRBD2. The germline V gene has CDR1 SGDLS and CDR2 YYNGEE. Trimming at V came to 4 bases and at J to 4 bases, leaving 4 bases not matched to a gene. This CDR3 spans 16 amino acids. The CDR3 loop is CASSSGLAGATGELFF. CDR3 nucleotides: TGTGCCAGCAGCTCCGGACTAGCGGGGGCCACCGGGGAGCTGTTTTTT.

The rearrangement joins TRBV14 to TRBJ2-1, with D unclear. The V end was cut by 2 bases, the J end by 8 bases, with 16 bases between. This CDR3 has 15 residues. CDR1 SGHDN and CDR2 FVKESK come from the germline V gene. Here the CDR3 DNA reads TGTGCCAGCAGCCAACTTCGGGTAAGCACCCATGAGCAGTTCTTC. Protein: CASSQLRVSTHEQFF.

CDR3 amino acids: CASREVGRMTEAFF. The CDR3, as DNA: TGTGCCAGCAGAGAGGTGGGCCGGATGACTGAAGCTTTCTTT. This chain links TRBV27 with TRBJ1-1; no firm D call. The CDR3 length is 14 residues. V dropped 6 bases and J dropped 5 bases, with 16 bases sitting between them. The germline V gene has CDR1 MNHEY and CDR2 SMNVEV (reference sequence).

The genes are TRBV20-1 and TRBJ1-1; D remains unclear. The germline CDR1 and CDR2 sequences are DFQATT and SNEGSKA (reference sequence). The CDR3 runs to 8 residues. V was trimmed by 7 bases and J by 7 bases, leaving 4 bases between them. The CDR3 DNA reads TGCAGTGATGGTGAAGCTTTCTTT. As protein: CSDGEAFF.

The rearrangement joins TRBV7-9 to TRBJ1-1, with D maybe TRBD1 (5 bases). The V and J ends lost 5 bases and 0 bases respectively, with 16 bases between them. Germline V gene sequence: CDR1 SEHNR, CDR2 FQNEAQ (reference sequence). The CDR3 runs to 16 residues. CDR3 bases: TGTGCCAGCAGCCCGCCTGGGGCAGGGCTGAACACTGAAGCTTTCTTT. Translated, it gives CASSPPGAGLNTEAFF.

This chain uses TRBV27 with TRBJ2-2, with 10 bases identical to TRBD2. The CDR3 runs to 15 residues. Trimming at V came to 6 bases and at J to 5 bases, leaving 6 bases not matched to a gene. Germline CDR1 reads MNHEY; CDR2 reads SMNVEV (reference sequence). The CDR3 sequence is CASRLAGGGTGELFF. The CDR3 DNA reads as TGTGCCAGCAGATTAGCGGGGGGAGGTACCGGGGAGCTGTTTTTT.

The chain combines TRBV4-1 with TRBJ2-3; either TRBD1 or TRBD2 may fit D (5 bases each). CDR1 and CDR2 (germline): MGHRA, YSYEKL. There are 18 residues in the CDR3. Trimming shortened V by 2 bases and J by 2 bases, and 20 bases separated the two germline ends. In DNA, the CDR3 is TGCGCCAGCAGCCAATTCGCTCCGGGTACAGGACTCACAGATACGCAGTATTTT. Protein sequence: CASSQFAPGTGLTDTQYF.

J is TRBJ1-5 and V is TRBV28; the D is unclear. Trimming stripped 2 bases from V and 3 bases from J, with 8 bases between. Germline CDR1 and CDR2: MDHEN and SYDVKM. This CDR3 is 14 amino acids long. Here the CDR3 DNA reads TGTGCCAGCAGTTTAAATAGGTACAATCAGCCCCAGCATTTT. It codes for CASSLNRYNQPQHF.

The chain recombines TRBV7-9 with TRBJ1-3, with a weak D call TRBD1 (5 bases). The CDR3 covers 16 residues. CDR1 and CDR2 (germline): SEHNR, FQNEAQ (reference sequence). Between the trimmed V and J ends, which lost 5 bases and 3 bases, there was a span of 17 bases. CDR3 amino acids: CASSPPLRESGNTIYF. CDR3 DNA: TGTGCCAGCAGCCCCCCCCTCAGGGAAAGTGGAAACACCATATATTTT.

This sequence joins TRBV4-1 and TRBJ1-6, with 8 bases that match TRBD1. The V gene end was trimmed by 1 base and the J gene end by 9 bases; junction bases not matched to a gene: 2. Germline V gene sequence: CDR1 MGHRA, CDR2 YSYEKL. The CDR3 consists of 14 residues. The chain's CDR3 is CASSQARGRSPLHF. The CDR3 DNA reads TGCGCCAGCAGCCAAGCCAGGGGGCGTTCACCCCTCCACTTT.

The gene calls are TRBV13 and TRBJ2-7; 9 bases are shared with TRBD1. Looked up from germline, CDR1 is PRHDT and CDR2 is FYEKMQ (reference sequence). V shed 6 bases, J shed 3 bases, and the junction held 9 bases outside the gene matches. This CDR3 has 15 residues. The CDR3 DNA reads as TGTGCCAGCAGATTACAGGGGGCGCAGGGCTACGAGCAGTACTTC. Translation: CASRLQGAQGYEQYF.

The rearrangement uses TRBV13 and TRBJ2-1; perhaps TRBD2 as D (6 bases). This CDR3 is built from 14 residues. V shed 0 bases and J shed 8 bases, with 11 bases lying between them. Germline CDR1 and CDR2: PRHDT and FYEKMQ (reference sequence). CDR3 amino acids: CASSLGPGSDEQFF. The DNA for the CDR3 is TGTGCCAGCAGCTTAGGCCCCGGGAGCGATGAGCAGTTCTTC. The full variable domain, its missing parts supplied by reference TRBV13 and TRBJ2-1, is AAGVIQSPRHLIKEKRETATLKCYPIPRHDTVYWYQQGPGQDPQFLISFYEKMQSDKGSIPDRFSAQQFSDYHSELNMSSLELGDSALYFCASSLGPGSDEQFFGPGTRLTVL.

This chain uses TRBV27 with TRBJ2-2, with D tentatively TRBD1 (6 bases). The V gene lost 3 bases and the J gene lost 2 bases, with 10 bases spanning the gap. CDR3 size: 15 residues. Germline assignment: CDR1 MNHEY and CDR2 SMNVEV (reference sequence). The CDR3 DNA reads as TGTGCCAGCAGTTTCCAACAGGGAAACACCGGGGAGCTGTTTTTT. It translates to CASSFQQGNTGELFF.